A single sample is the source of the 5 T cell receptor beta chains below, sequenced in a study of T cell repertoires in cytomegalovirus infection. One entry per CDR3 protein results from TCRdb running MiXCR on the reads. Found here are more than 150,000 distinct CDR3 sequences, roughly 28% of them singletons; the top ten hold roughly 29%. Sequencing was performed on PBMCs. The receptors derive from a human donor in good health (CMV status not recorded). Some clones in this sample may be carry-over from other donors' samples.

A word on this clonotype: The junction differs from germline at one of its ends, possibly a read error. CDR3 nucleotides: TGTGCCTGCAGCTTTAGTGTAGCTCTTGAAGCTTTCTTT. Protein product: CACSFSVALEAFF. This sequence joins TRBV7-2 and TRBJ1-1; D not resolved. The CDR3 has 13 amino acids. CDR1 is SGHTA, CDR2 FQGNSA, per germline.

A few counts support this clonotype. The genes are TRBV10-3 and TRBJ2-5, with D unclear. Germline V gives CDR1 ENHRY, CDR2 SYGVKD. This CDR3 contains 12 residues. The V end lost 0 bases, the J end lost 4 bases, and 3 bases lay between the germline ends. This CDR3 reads CAISESGETQYF. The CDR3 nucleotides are TGTGCCATCAGTGAGTCCGGAGAGACCCAGTACTTC.

The DNA for the CDR3 is TGCAGCGTACCCCCCAGGGGGATGGACACAGATACGCAGTATTTT. Its translation: CSVPPRGMDTDTQYF. The V call is TRBV29-1, the J call TRBJ2-3; 7 bases align to TRBD1. V gave up 6 bases and J gave up 2 bases; unmatched junction bases: 11. Looked up from germline, CDR1 is SQVTM and CDR2 is ANQGSEA. This CDR3 is 15 amino acids long.

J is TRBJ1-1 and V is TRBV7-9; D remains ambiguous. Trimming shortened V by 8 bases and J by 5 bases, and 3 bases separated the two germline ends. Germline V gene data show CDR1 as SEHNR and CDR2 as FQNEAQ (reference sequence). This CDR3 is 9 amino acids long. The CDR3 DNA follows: TGTGCCAGCGGGACTGAAGCTTTCTTT. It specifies CASGTEAFF.

CDR3 sequence reads: CASSRWTQQISGANVLTF. In nucleotides, the CDR3 is TGTGCCAGCAGCCGATGGACCCAACAAATCTCTGGGGCCAACGTCCTGACTTTC. This chain connects TRBV2 to TRBJ2-6; no definite D call. Deletions cut 6 bases from V and 0 bases from J, with 18 bases between. CDR1 SNHLY and CDR2 FYNNEI come from the germline V gene. The CDR3 sequence is 18 residues long.